These 8 T cell receptor beta chains were all obtained from the same sample, sequenced in a study of blood T cell repertoires in COVID-19. Clones were sequenced by immunoSEQ multiplex PCR, and TCRdb holds only the in-frame ones, with some missing. Altogether 75,000 to 90,000 clones are present, about 78% being singletons, with the ten largest covering roughly a third. Material: peripheral blood. Every receptor here comes from a man aged 55 to 69 with COVID-19, enrolled during active disease.

The chain combines TRBV6-5 with TRBJ2-3; D is possibly TRBD2 (6 bases). Germline V CDR1 and CDR2: MNHEY, SVGAGI. The ends were cut back, 3 bases at V and 3 bases at J, with 10 bases in the middle. The CDR3 is 14 amino acids. In DNA form, the CDR3 reads TGTGCCAGCAGTTATGGAGGGATGACAGATACGCAGTATTTT. Protein sequence: CASSYGGMTDTQYF.

V and J are TRBV11-2 and TRBJ2-7, with D tentatively TRBD2 (6 bases). V lost 5 bases, J lost 4 bases, and 15 bases lay in between. CDR3 length: 14 residues. CDR1 is SGHAT, CDR2 FQNNGV, per germline. CDR3 nucleotides: TGTGCCAGCAGCCGGAAAGCGGGCTCTTACGAGCAGTACTTC. Translation gives CASSRKAGSYEQYF.

The chain uses TRBV3-1 (or the pseudogene TRBV3-2) and TRBJ2-4; a possible D gene is TRBD1 (6 bases). The CDR3 has 16 residues. V dropped 4 bases and J dropped 0 bases, with 13 bases sitting between them. Germline values: CDR1 LGHDT, CDR2 YNNKEL (reference sequence). CDR3 in amino acids: CASSPTRGLAKNIQYF. The CDR3 nucleotides are TGTGCCAGCAGCCCGACCAGGGGTCTAGCCAAAAACATTCAGTACTTC.

This clone was detected only once. The V call is TRBV7-8, the J call TRBJ2-7; 9 bases fit TRBD1. Trimming at V came to 3 bases and at J to 8 bases, leaving 17 bases not matched to a gene. CDR3 length: 17 residues. CDR1 and CDR2 from the germline V gene are SGHVS and FQNEAQ. In nucleotides, the CDR3 is TGTGCCAGCAGCTTCTCACCGCCCCTGTCCGGACAGGGGCAGCAGTACTTC. Amino acid sequence: CASSFSPPLSGQGQQYF.

This rearrangement joins TRBV9 to TRBJ1-3; 10 bases align to TRBD1. Germline-derived CDR1 and CDR2 are SGDLS and YYNGEE. This CDR3 has 15 residues. The V and J ends lost 0 bases and 6 bases, in that order; junction bases with no gene match: 3. The CDR3 here is CASSVGGTGVNTIYF. The CDR3 DNA is TGTGCCAGCAGCGTAGGAGGGACAGGGGTAAACACCATATATTTT.

This chain uses TRBV6-5 with TRBJ1-2, with D uncertain. The germline gives CDR1 MNHEY, CDR2 SVGAGI. Trimming pared 8 bases from V and 5 bases from J, leaving 15 bases between. This CDR3 has 13 residues. The DNA of the CDR3 is TGTGCCAGCCTCCCCCGTGAGAGGTATGGCTACACCTTC. Translated: CASLPRERYGYTF.

V usage is TRBV5-6 and J usage is TRBJ1-4; the D is unclear. Germline-derived CDR1 and CDR2 are SGHDT and YYEEEE. This CDR3 has 14 amino acids. Trimming took 4 bases from V and 2 from J, leaving 9 bases between them. CDR3 sequence reads: CASSRPGTNEKLFF. The CDR3 DNA follows: TGTGCCAGCAGCCGACCGGGGACTAATGAAAAACTGTTTTTT.

V gene TRBV4-1 combines with J gene TRBJ2-7; 7 bases are shared with TRBD1. CDR1 is MGHRA and CDR2 is YSYEKL in the germline V gene. The trim removed 5 bases at V and 6 bases at J, leaving 19 bases unmatched. The CDR3 is made up of 17 amino acids. CDR3 region: CASSLRQGDSHGFEQYF. CDR3 sequence (DNA): TGCGCCAGCAGCTTACGACAGGGTGATTCCCATGGCTTCGAGCAGTACTTC.